This is a list of T cell receptor beta chains from one sample in a study of vaccination and CD4 T cells after COVID-19. Their cognate antigens are unknown. TCRdb reanalysed the PCR reads using MiXCR and keeps one entry per CDR3 protein. The sample carries about 3,700 distinct CDR3 sequences, 20% to 25% recorded once. Sequencing input: CD4+ T cells from blood, cultured in vitro. Receptors were obtained from a human donor who had recovered from COVID-19. Each CDR3 is given with its conserved first and last residue. Each record gives: clone size, V gene, J gene, D gene, CDR3 protein, CDR3 DNA. The D gene is left open where the match is weak. Where a row states a size, it is once, few, many or the class of an expanded clone; other rows omit it.

abundance: -
v_gene: TRBV15
j_gene: TRBJ2-7
d_gene: -
CDR3aa: CASSPRNTYEQYF
CDR3nt: TGTGCCTCCTCCCCCAGAAACACCTACGAGCAGTACTTC

abundance: few
v_gene: TRBV18
j_gene: TRBJ2-1
d_gene: TRBD1
CDR3aa: CASSRGQSSYNEQFF
CDR3nt: TGTGCCAGCTCACGGGGACAGAGCTCCTACAATGAGCAGTTCTTC

abundance: -
v_gene: TRBV6-5
j_gene: TRBJ2-7
d_gene: -
CDR3aa: CASSSPYEQYF
CDR3nt: TGTGCCAGCAGTTCCCCCTACGAGCAGTACTTC

abundance: -
v_gene: TRBV19
j_gene: TRBJ2-2
d_gene: -
CDR3aa: CASRALDTNTGELFF
CDR3nt: TGTGCCAGTAGGGCACTCGACACGAACACCGGGGAGCTGTTTTTT

abundance: few
v_gene: TRBV12-3/TRBV12-4
j_gene: TRBJ2-3
d_gene: TRBD2
CDR3aa: CASSLARGGSADTQYF
CDR3nt: TGTGCCAGCAGTTTAGCGCGGGGGGGCTCCGCAGATACGCAGTATTTT

abundance: few
v_gene: TRBV30
j_gene: TRBJ1-6
d_gene: TRBD1
CDR3aa: CAWSQGQVNSPLHF
CDR3nt: TGTGCCTGGAGCCAGGGACAGGTGAATTCACCCCTCCACTTT

abundance: medium-sized
v_gene: TRBV19
j_gene: TRBJ1-2
d_gene: -
CDR3aa: CASTIRGNYGYTF
CDR3nt: TGTGCCAGTACTATACGGGGTAACTATGGCTACACCTTC

abundance: -
v_gene: TRBV5-1
j_gene: TRBJ1-2
d_gene: -
CDR3aa: CASSPRSSQGYTF
CDR3nt: TGCGCCAGCAGCCCCCGGTCCAGCCAGGGCTACACCTTC

abundance: -
v_gene: TRBV9
j_gene: TRBJ2-3
d_gene: -
CDR3aa: CASTRREGAFADTQYF
CDR3nt: TGTGCCAGCACGAGGAGGGAGGGGGCTTTCGCAGATACGCAGTATTTT

abundance: once
v_gene: TRBV14
j_gene: TRBJ2-2
d_gene: TRBD2
CDR3aa: CASSLGGARTGELFF
CDR3nt: TGTGCCAGCAGCCTCGGGGGGGCTAGGACCGGGGAGCTGTTTTTT

abundance: medium-sized
v_gene: TRBV2
j_gene: TRBJ1-6
d_gene: TRBD1
CDR3aa: CASGDRMHSPLHF
CDR3nt: TGTGCCAGCGGGGACAGGATGCATTCACCCCTCCACTTT

abundance: medium-sized
v_gene: TRBV20-1
j_gene: TRBJ2-2
d_gene: -
CDR3aa: CSARLGGLTGELFF
CDR3nt: TGCAGTGCTAGACTGGGGGGCCTAACCGGGGAGCTGTTTTTT

abundance: -
v_gene: TRBV19
j_gene: TRBJ2-3
d_gene: TRBD2
CDR3aa: CASSIGLAGALSTDTQYF
CDR3nt: TGTGCCAGTAGTATCGGACTAGCGGGGGCCCTTAGCACAGATACGCAGTATTTT

abundance: -
v_gene: TRBV5-1
j_gene: TRBJ1-3
d_gene: -
CDR3aa: CASSLPGPGNTIYF
CDR3nt: TGCGCCAGCAGCCTCCCGGGGCCCGGAAACACCATATATTTT

abundance: few
v_gene: TRBV7-2
j_gene: TRBJ2-7
d_gene: TRBD2
CDR3aa: CASSRTSGATYEQYF
CDR3nt: TGTGCCAGCAGCCGGACTAGCGGGGCGACCTACGAGCAGTACTTC

abundance: -
v_gene: TRBV25-1
j_gene: TRBJ1-2
d_gene: TRBD1
CDR3aa: CASRYSQGEGYTF
CDR3nt: TGTGCCAGTAGATATTCACAGGGGGAGGGCTACACCTTC

abundance: few
v_gene: TRBV20-1
j_gene: TRBJ2-3
d_gene: -
CDR3aa: CSATTPYTDTQYF
CDR3nt: TGCAGTGCCACCACCCCCTACACAGATACGCAGTATTTT

abundance: few
v_gene: TRBV2
j_gene: TRBJ1-3
d_gene: -
CDR3aa: CASSEALVGNTIYF
CDR3nt: TGTGCCAGCAGTGAAGCGCTTGTCGGAAACACCATATATTTT

abundance: medium-sized
v_gene: TRBV5-8
j_gene: TRBJ1-1
d_gene: -
CDR3aa: CATPPLVGYRAEAFF
CDR3nt: TGTGCCACCCCCCCCTTGGTCGGCTATCGGGCTGAAGCTTTCTTT

abundance: few
v_gene: TRBV7-9
j_gene: TRBJ2-2
d_gene: -
CDR3aa: CASSFQGSNTGELFF
CDR3nt: TGTGCCAGCAGCTTCCAGGGCTCGAACACCGGGGAGCTGTTTTTT

abundance: few
v_gene: TRBV20-1
j_gene: TRBJ2-5
d_gene: -
CDR3aa: CSAREGSTWETQYF
CDR3nt: TGCAGTGCTAGAGAGGGGTCGACGTGGGAGACCCAGTACTTC

abundance: large
v_gene: TRBV20-1
j_gene: TRBJ1-5
d_gene: -
CDR3aa: CSATPGNQPQHF
CDR3nt: TGCAGTGCCACGCCAGGGAATCAGCCCCAGCATTTT

abundance: -
v_gene: TRBV12-3/TRBV12-4
j_gene: TRBJ2-3
d_gene: -
CDR3aa: CASSTGPIGEQYF
CDR3nt: TGTGCCAGCAGTACTGGACCCATAGGGGAGCAGTATTTT

abundance: -
v_gene: TRBV28
j_gene: TRBJ1-1
d_gene: -
CDR3aa: CASTWALNTEAFF
CDR3nt: TGTGCCAGCACCTGGGCCTTGAACACTGAAGCTTTCTTT

abundance: medium-sized
v_gene: TRBV5-1
j_gene: TRBJ1-2
d_gene: TRBD1
CDR3aa: CASSLTGGVEGYTF
CDR3nt: TGCGCCAGCAGCTTGACAGGGGGTGTTGAGGGCTACACCTTC

abundance: -
v_gene: TRBV15
j_gene: TRBJ2-2
d_gene: -
CDR3aa: CATGVGGRTGELFF
CDR3nt: TGTGCCACCGGAGTGGGGGGTAGGACCGGGGAGCTGTTTTTT

abundance: -
v_gene: TRBV7-3
j_gene: TRBJ2-5
d_gene: -
CDR3aa: CASSMGLQETQYF
CDR3nt: TGTGCCAGCAGCATGGGACTTCAAGAGACCCAGTACTTC

abundance: -
v_gene: TRBV20-1
j_gene: TRBJ2-1
d_gene: TRBD2
CDR3aa: CSAREGGRENWNEQFF
CDR3nt: TGCAGTGCTAGAGAAGGCGGGAGGGAAAATTGGAATGAGCAGTTCTTC

abundance: medium-sized
v_gene: TRBV20-1
j_gene: TRBJ2-1
d_gene: TRBD2
CDR3aa: CSATRLAGSSYNEQFF
CDR3nt: TGCAGTGCTACCCGACTAGCGGGGAGCTCCTACAATGAGCAGTTCTTC

abundance: large
v_gene: TRBV2
j_gene: TRBJ1-2
d_gene: TRBD1
CDR3aa: CASSFTDRVGYGYTF
CDR3nt: TGTGCCAGCAGTTTTACTGACAGGGTGGGCTATGGCTACACCTTC

abundance: -
v_gene: TRBV19
j_gene: TRBJ2-5
d_gene: -
CDR3aa: CASLGTVEGSVVTQYF
CDR3nt: TGTGCCAGCCTTGGGACTGTCGAGGGTAGTGTGGTGACCCAGTACTTC

abundance: few
v_gene: TRBV6-5
j_gene: TRBJ2-4
d_gene: -
CDR3aa: CASSYSIIGTKNIQYF
CDR3nt: TGTGCCAGCAGTTACTCGATCATCGGGACCAAAAACATTCAGTACTTC

abundance: -
v_gene: TRBV6-7
j_gene: TRBJ1-2
d_gene: -
CDR3aa: CASSYGGGELVYGYTF
CDR3nt: TGTGCCAGCAGTTACGGAGGGGGAGAGTTGGTTTATGGCTACACCTTC

abundance: few
v_gene: TRBV15
j_gene: TRBJ1-1
d_gene: TRBD1
CDR3aa: CATSRGTGGGLAPGLSLAFF
CDR3nt: TGTGCCACCAGCAGAGGTACAGGGGGCGGTCTCGCCCCCGGTCTATCTCTGGCTTTCTTT

abundance: -
v_gene: TRBV6-5
j_gene: TRBJ2-7
d_gene: -
CDR3aa: CASSYQVNSYEQYF
CDR3nt: TGTGCCAGCAGTTACCAAGTAAACTCCTACGAGCAGTACTTC

abundance: medium-sized
v_gene: TRBV12-5
j_gene: TRBJ2-1
d_gene: TRBD1
CDR3aa: CATGTGYNEQFF
CDR3nt: TGTGCTACCGGGACAGGCTACAATGAGCAGTTCTTC

abundance: -
v_gene: TRBV25-1
j_gene: TRBJ2-2
d_gene: TRBD1
CDR3aa: CASSGFPGQGSGTGELFF
CDR3nt: TGTGCCAGCAGTGGCTTCCCCGGACAGGGGTCGGGCACCGGGGAGCTGTTTTTT

abundance: -
v_gene: TRBV11-3
j_gene: TRBJ1-1
d_gene: -
CDR3aa: CASSLNPTEAFF
CDR3nt: TGTGCCAGCAGCTTAAACCCCACTGAAGCTTTCTTT

abundance: -
v_gene: TRBV20-1
j_gene: TRBJ1-2
d_gene: TRBD1
CDR3aa: CSARVPGQGITGYTF
CDR3nt: TGCAGTGCTAGAGTCCCGGGACAGGGAATAACCGGCTACACCTTC

abundance: -
v_gene: TRBV5-1
j_gene: TRBJ2-7
d_gene: -
CDR3aa: CASSVDGSYEQYF
CDR3nt: TGCGCCAGCAGCGTGGACGGTTCCTACGAGCAGTACTTC

abundance: few
v_gene: TRBV20-1
j_gene: TRBJ2-7
d_gene: TRBD2
CDR3aa: CSAPRLAGKYEQYF
CDR3nt: TGCAGTGCTCCTAGACTAGCGGGGAAATACGAGCAGTACTTC

abundance: -
v_gene: TRBV6-2/TRBV6-3
j_gene: TRBJ1-6
d_gene: -
CDR3aa: CASKGRLNNSPLHF
CDR3nt: TGTGCCAGCAAGGGCAGACTGAATAATTCACCCCTCCACTTT

abundance: -
v_gene: TRBV12-3/TRBV12-4
j_gene: TRBJ2-7
d_gene: TRBD1
CDR3aa: CASSRTGESYEQYF
CDR3nt: TGTGCCAGCAGCCGGACAGGGGAATCCTACGAGCAGTACTTC

abundance: -
v_gene: TRBV20-1
j_gene: TRBJ1-1
d_gene: -
CDR3aa: CSAPDLGTEAFF
CDR3nt: TGCAGTGCTCCAGACTTAGGCACTGAAGCTTTCTTT

abundance: -
v_gene: TRBV5-1
j_gene: TRBJ2-1
d_gene: -
CDR3aa: CASRIEQDSEQFF
CDR3nt: TGCGCCAGCAGGATCGAACAGGATAGTGAGCAGTTCTTC